A single sample is the source of the 27 T cell receptor beta chains below, sequenced in a study of read filtering for tumor transcriptome and immune sequencing. From around 440 ng of RNA, a library with molecular barcoded alpha/delta and beta/gamma adaptors was made. A single record per CDR3 protein comes from TCRdb applying MiXCR to the reads. Of about 62,000 distinct CDR3 sequences listed, about 19% are singletons. Source material: a population of CD138-negative cells sorted from bone marrow. These receptors were obtained from a donor aged 40 or older with multiple myeloma.

This clonotype came up many times. V gene TRBV3-1 combines with J gene TRBJ2-1; 7 bases agree with TRBD2. Germline loops: CDR1 LGHDT, CDR2 YNNKEL (reference sequence). Trimming removed 4 bases from V and 0 bases from J; junction bases left unmatched: 3. The CDR3 sequence is 15 residues long. CDR3 protein: CASSRGGSSYNEQFF. The DNA for the CDR3 is TGTGCCAGCAGCCGCGGGGGTAGCTCCTACAATGAGCAGTTCTTC.

Comments on this clonotype: Here the CDR3 omits its conserved ending phenylalanine or tryptophan, so a read error is the likely source. The chain is built from TRBV28 and TRBJ2-1; 9 bases agree with TRBD2. Germline V CDR1 and CDR2: MDHEN, SYDVKM. This CDR3 spans 14 amino acids. The CDR3: CASSGRRAYNEQFL. The CDR3 nucleotides are TGTGCTAGCAGCGGGAGGAGAGCCTACAATGAGCAGTTCCTC.

This clonotype was counted many times. V is TRBV3-1 and J is TRBJ2-5; weak D call: TRBD2 (6 bases). V lost 2 bases, J lost 5 bases, and 15 bases lay in between. The length of the CDR3 is 15 residues. The V gene's germline CDR1 is LGHDT and CDR2 YNNKEL (reference sequence). As DNA, the CDR3 is TGTGCCAGCAGCCAATTATTGCCGGGGGTCGAGACCCAGTACTTC. Its protein is CASSQLLPGVETQYF.

This clonotype appeared many times. The chain has TRBV7-3 and TRBJ1-6, with D tentatively TRBD1 (5 bases). Germline CDR1 is SGHTA and CDR2 is FQGTGA. The ends were cut back, 1 base at V and 7 bases at J, with 11 bases in the middle. This CDR3 spans 15 amino acids. CDR3 coding DNA: TGTGCCAGCAGCTTAATTGGGGGTCCCAATTCACCCCTCCACTTT. Residues: CASSLIGGPNSPLHF.

A note on this clonotype: At one end the junction does not follow the germline gene, possibly because of a read error. The chain recombines TRBV3-1 with TRBJ2-2; possible D gene TRBD2, 5 bases. Per the germline V gene, CDR1 is LGHDT and CDR2 is YNNKEL (reference sequence). The CDR3 covers 15 residues. The CDR3 DNA is TGTGCCATCAGCCAGACCCGGACTTTCACCGGGGAGCTGTTTTTT. It yields the protein CAISQTRTFTGELFF.

Points on this clonotype: With a far larger clone one base away, a read error is the likely cause. The J gene is TRBJ2-1, the V gene TRBV6-6; 15 positions agree with TRBD2. CDR1 MNHNY and CDR2 SVGAGI come from the germline V gene (reference sequence). The CDR3 is 18 amino acids. In DNA, the CDR3 is TGTGTCAGCAGCAACCCCGGGACTAGCGGGAGGTCCTACAATGAGCAGTTCTTC. Translating gives CVSSNPGTSGRSYNEQFF.

This clonotype has a count of ten or more. J is TRBJ2-7 and V is TRBV20-1; perhaps TRBD2 as D (6 bases). The V end lost 0 bases, the J end lost 8 bases, and 14 bases lay between the germline ends. Per germline, CDR1 DFQATT and CDR2 SNEGSKA (reference sequence). CDR3 size: 13 residues. The CDR3 reads CSARDLAGRQQYF. CDR3 coding DNA: TGCAGTGCTAGAGATCTGGCGGGGAGGCAGCAGTACTTC.

This clonotype has at least ten counts. This rearrangement joins TRBV29-1 to TRBJ2-1; a weak D match, TRBD2 (6 bases). The V gene's germline CDR1 is SQVTM and CDR2 ANQGSEA. V was trimmed by 5 bases and J by 4 bases, leaving 12 bases between them. This CDR3 has 13 amino acids. The CDR3 is CSVTPSGYNEQFF. In nucleotides, the CDR3 is TGCAGCGTTACTCCCAGCGGGTACAATGAGCAGTTCTTC.

This chain links TRBV20-1 with TRBJ1-1, with 9 bases that match TRBD1. J lost 1 base, V lost 4 bases, and 7 bases had no gene match. The CDR3 is 15 amino acids. CDR1 is DFQATT, CDR2 SNEGSKA, per germline (reference sequence). DNA for the CDR3: TGCAGTGCTAAGTTCCCGACAGGGGGGAACACTGAAGCTTTCTTT. It codes for CSAKFPTGGNTEAFF.

In its sample, this clonotype was seen many times. J is TRBJ2-7 and V is TRBV29-1, with 7 bases fitting TRBD1. From germline, CDR1 is SQVTM and CDR2 ANQGSEA. The V and J ends lost 6 bases and 4 bases, in that order; junction bases with no gene match: 12. The CDR3 has 14 amino acids. CDR3 in amino acids: CSVSRQGVGYEQYF. The CDR3 nucleotides are TGCAGCGTATCCCGACAGGGTGTCGGGTACGAGCAGTACTTC.

A remark on this clonotype: It differs at one base from a far larger clone, so likely a read error. The chain carries TRBV7-3 and TRBJ2-1; unclear D gene. The CDR3 is 15 amino acids. The ends were cut back, 1 base at V and 0 bases at J, with 7 bases in the middle. Germline loops: CDR1 SGHTA, CDR2 FQGTGA. The CDR3 DNA sequence: TGTGCCAGCAGCTTAAGGGTTAGCTCCTACAATGAGCAGTTCTTC. The encoded protein is CASSLRVSSYNEQFF.

This clonotype was recorded many times. The V call is TRBV20-1, the J call TRBJ2-7; TRBD2 agrees at 11 bases. CDR3 length equals 14 residues. Germline-derived CDR1 and CDR2 are DFQATT and SNEGSKA (reference sequence). V dropped 6 bases and J dropped 0; count of bases not matched to a gene: 4. Written as DNA, the CDR3 is TGCAGTGCCCTGACTAGCGGGGCCTCCTACGAGCAGTACTTC. Its protein product is CSALTSGASYEQYF.

This clonotype was found many times. V gene TRBV2 combines with J gene TRBJ2-7, with TRBD1 identical over 8 bases. The CDR3 is 14 residues long. CDR1 is SNHLY, CDR2 FYNNEI, per germline. V gave up 6 bases and J gave up 4 bases; unmatched junction bases: 8. This CDR3 reads CASSPRDRFYEQYF. In DNA form, the CDR3 reads TGTGCCAGCAGCCCCCGGGACAGGTTTTACGAGCAGTACTTC.

This clonotype was found many times. The V gene is TRBV11-1, the J gene TRBJ2-1; the match to TRBD2 covers 8 bases. This CDR3 is built from 14 residues. Per the germline V gene, CDR1 is SGHAT and CDR2 is FQDESV (reference sequence). V was clipped by 2 bases and J by 6 bases; unmatched bases: 3. Here the CDR3 reads CASSLRLAGNEQFF. The DNA for the CDR3 is TGTGCCAGCAGCTTAAGGCTAGCGGGCAATGAGCAGTTCTTC.

With regard to this clonotype: With a far larger clone one base away, a read error is the likely cause. The CDR3 coding sequence is TGTGCCAGCACCCCGAAGGTGGGAGGGGATGAGCAGTTCTTC. Amino acid sequence: CASTPKVGGDEQFF. The chain recombines TRBV7-9 with TRBJ2-1; 7 positions agree with TRBD2. CDR3 length: 14 residues. Germline CDR1 reads SEHNR; CDR2 reads FQNEAQ (reference sequence). Trimming cost V 7 bases and J 8 bases; bases outside gene matches: 11.

This clonotype has a count of ten or more. The chain joins TRBV27 to TRBJ2-7, with D unresolved. Germline V gene data show CDR1 as MNHEY and CDR2 as SMNVEV (reference sequence). The CDR3 consists of 14 residues. Trimming shortened V by 5 bases and J by 3 bases, and 14 bases separated the two germline ends. This CDR3 reads CASSQSGPGYEQYF. CDR3 in DNA: TGTGCCAGCAGTCAGTCAGGACCGGGCTACGAGCAGTACTTC.

The table lists this clonotype with a few counts. The chain carries TRBV5-4 and TRBJ2-5, with D perhaps matching TRBD2 (6 bases). Looked up from germline, CDR1 is SGHNT and CDR2 is YYREEE (reference sequence). V was trimmed by 4 bases and J by 4 bases, leaving 17 bases between them. The CDR3 runs 15 residues. The CDR3 nucleotides are TGTGCCAGCAGCCGGGGTACTAGCTTCGGAGAGACCCAGTACTTC. Its translation is CASSRGTSFGETQYF.

In this sample, this clonotype turned up many times. The gene calls are TRBV4-1 and TRBJ1-6; no reliable D call. Trimming pared 0 bases from V and 8 bases from J, leaving 11 bases between. This CDR3 region has 15 residues. In germline, CDR1 is MGHRA, CDR2 YSYEKL. The CDR3 sequence is CASSQDPGIDSPLHF. The CDR3 nucleotides read TGCGCCAGCAGCCAAGATCCGGGGATCGATTCACCCCTCCACTTT.

The sample holds many counts of this clonotype. The chain joins TRBV30 to TRBJ2-3, with 8 bases aligning to TRBD2. Germline V gene data show CDR1 as GTSNPN and CDR2 as SVGIG (reference sequence). This CDR3 has 14 residues. The V gene end was trimmed by 2 bases and the J gene end by 2 bases; junction bases not matched to a gene: 3. The CDR3 DNA follows: TGTGCCTGGAGTCCGGGGGGGAACACAGATACGCAGTATTTT. Its translation is CAWSPGGNTDTQYF.

This clonotype has ten or more counts. J is TRBJ2-1 and V is TRBV29-1; tentatively, D is TRBD1 (6 bases). From germline, CDR1 is SQVTM and CDR2 ANQGSEA. With 2 bases removed from V and 14 bases from J, the gap between germline ends came to 13 bases. The CDR3 consists of 11 residues. The chain's CDR3 is CSVETQGSKFF. In DNA form, the CDR3 reads TGCAGCGTTGAAACGCAGGGGTCGAAGTTCTTC.

This clonotype was detected ten times or more. The chain employs TRBV18 and TRBJ2-5, with D hard to call. The germline V gene has CDR1 KGHSH and CDR2 LQKENI. Trimming removed 2 bases from V and 1 base from J, with 11 bases in between. CDR3 size: 15 residues. The CDR3 nucleotides read TGTGCCAGCTCACCAGGGCATGGAAGCCAAGAGACCCAGTACTTC. It translates to CASSPGHGSQETQYF.

The table lists this clonotype with many counts. This sequence joins TRBV20-1 and TRBJ2-1, with 11 bases fitting TRBD2. CDR1 DFQATT and CDR2 SNEGSKA come from the germline V gene (reference sequence). V shed 6 bases, J shed 8 bases, and the junction held 18 bases outside the gene matches. This CDR3 contains 17 residues. The CDR3 DNA sequence: TGCAGTGCAATACCTCACACCGGGACTAGCGGAATCCATGAGCAGTTCTTC. Residues: CSAIPHTGTSGIHEQFF.

This clonotype was seen ten or more times. The rearrangement joins TRBV4-1 to TRBJ1-1, with 8 bases matching TRBD1. The germline V gene has CDR1 MGHRA and CDR2 YSYEKL. Trimming removed 10 bases from V and 4 bases from J; junction bases left unmatched: 11. The CDR3 is 14 amino acids. In DNA form, the CDR3 reads TGCGCCATGTCGCGCAGGGGGCTGGGCACTGAAGCTTTCTTT. This gives the protein CAMSRRGLGTEAFF.

Regarding this clonotype: This may stem from a read error, because a much larger clone lies one nucleotide away. The rearrangement joins TRBV10-2 to TRBJ2-5, with a weak D call TRBD1 (7 bases). The germline gives CDR1 WSHSY, CDR2 SAAADI. V was pared by 11 bases and J by 7 bases, with 23 bases between. The CDR3 consists of 14 residues. The CDR3 reads CAGKSQGGIGTQYF. In nucleotides, the CDR3 is TGCGCCGGCAAGAGCCAGGGGGGCATCGGGACCCAGTACTTC.

With respect to this clonotype: The conserved closing phenylalanine or tryptophan is absent in this CDR3, likely reflecting a read error. This chain links TRBV20-1 with TRBJ2-7; possibly TRBD1 or TRBD2 for D (5 bases each). This CDR3 contains 14 residues. Trimming took off 5 bases at V and 3 bases at J, with 17 bases between the two ends. The germline CDR1 and CDR2 sequences are DFQATT and SNEGSKA (reference sequence). CDR3 nucleotide sequence: TGCAGTGCTCGGGGCGATAGCTCGAACTACGAGCAGTACTTA. This codes for CSARGDSSNYEQYL.

By share, this clonotype counts as medium-sized. CDR3 residues: CASSSSGVYNEQFF. CDR3 sequence (DNA): TGTGCCAGCAGTAGTAGCGGGGTATACAATGAGCAGTTCTTC. The V call is TRBV6-2 or TRBV6-3, the J call TRBJ2-1, with 8 bases lining up with TRBD2. The CDR3 runs to 14 residues. Losses at the gene ends were 5 bases for V and 4 bases for J; bases not matched to a gene: 4. Germline-derived CDR1 and CDR2 are MNHEY and SVGEGT.

This clonotype has ten or more counts. The chain combines TRBV20-1 with TRBJ2-7, with TRBD2 matching 10 bases. The CDR3 loop spans 14 amino acids. V shed 4 bases, J shed 5 bases, and the junction held 8 bases outside the gene matches. Germline CDR1 DFQATT, CDR2 SNEGSKA (reference sequence). Here the CDR3 DNA reads TGCAGTGCTATGACTAGCGGGCCATCGGACGAGCAGTACTTC. Its protein product is CSAMTSGPSDEQYF.